These 5 T cell receptor beta chains came from one sample sequenced in a study of CD8 T cells in Susac syndrome. The RNA input was roughly 0.45 to 1 ug, and it was reverse transcribed with random hexamers. MiXCR was run by TCRdb on the immunoSEQ multiplex PCR reads, yielding one entry per CDR3 protein. Altogether around 100,000 distinct CDR3 sequences are present, roughly 96% being singletons, with the ten largest covering 0.3%. Specimen: CD8+ T cells from PBMCs. The receptors stem from a human donor with Susac syndrome.

The chain has TRBV5-1 and TRBJ2-2; the D call may be TRBD1 or TRBD2 (6 bases each). The CDR3 extends over 16 amino acids. Germline-derived CDR1 and CDR2 are SGHRS and YFSETQ. V was clipped by 0 bases and J by 0 bases, with 9 bases between them. The DNA of the CDR3 is TGCGCCAGCAGCTTGGCCGGGGGCGCGAACACCGGGGAGCTGTTTTTT. This translates into CASSLAGGANTGELFF.

This sequence joins TRBV2 and TRBJ2-7, with TRBD2 identical over 12 bases. Trimming at V came to 7 bases and at J to 4 bases, leaving 5 bases not matched to a gene. In germline, CDR1 is SNHLY, CDR2 FYNNEI. The CDR3 spans 14 residues. CDR3 in DNA: TGTGCCAGCACCCAGGGGACTAGCGGGTACGAGCAGTACTTC. Its protein product is CASTQGTSGYEQYF.

A single count supports this clonotype. The gene calls are TRBV28 and TRBJ2-4; D unclear. The CDR3 loop spans 15 amino acids. V was trimmed by 2 bases and J by 1 base, leaving 9 bases between them. Germline V lookup: CDR1 MDHEN, CDR2 SYDVKM. In DNA, the CDR3 is TGTGCCAGCAGTTTAGAACGGATGGCCAAAAACATTCAGTACTTC. This sequence encodes CASSLERMAKNIQYF.

V gene TRBV7-3 combines with J gene TRBJ2-1; 8 positions agree with TRBD2. V shed 1 base and J 7 bases; nucleotides not matched to a gene: 9. The CDR3 contains 16 residues. Germline CDR1 SGHTA, CDR2 FQGTGA. The CDR3 spells CASSLNGGLGGNEQFF. Written as DNA, the CDR3 is TGTGCCAGCAGCTTAAATGGGGGACTAGGGGGAAATGAGCAGTTCTTC. Full variable domain (rest looked up from reference TRBV7-3 and TRBJ2-1): GAGVSQTPSNKVTEKGKYVELRCDPISGHTALYWYRQSLGQGPEFLIYFQGTGAADDSGLPNDRFFAVRPEGSVSTLKIQRTERGDSAVYLCASSLNGGLGGNEQFFGPGTRLTVL.

J is TRBJ2-1 and V is TRBV20-1, with 9 bases aligning to TRBD2. The CDR3 length is 15 residues. Germline V CDR1 and CDR2: DFQATT, SNEGSKA (reference sequence). V lost 0 bases to trimming and J lost 7 bases; unmatched junction nucleotides: 7. The DNA for the CDR3 is TGCAGTGCTAGAGATGGAGCTAGCGGGATTAATGAGCAGTTCTTC. Its translation is CSARDGASGINEQFF.